Sequencing of this T cell receptor (beta chain) was carried out in a study of T cells in localized non-small cell lung cancer. Comments on this clone: Antigen: not known.

The germline CDR1 and CDR2 sequences are SGHRS and YFSETQ. V shed 1 base and J shed 6 bases, with 10 bases lying between them. This CDR3 is built from 13 residues. General observations from the study: Without multi-region sequencing, intratumor heterogeneity could not be excluded. Clonality of T cells reached its maximum in uninvolved adjacent lung, surpassing tumor. Appearance in adjacent lung was seen for a median around 60 of the top 100 tumor clones.

The table came from immunoSEQ multiplex PCR; TCRdb's copy has only in-frame clones and leaves some out. The data contain tens of thousands of clones, roughly 89% of them singletons. The source is a male donor older than 55 with stage II lung adenocarcinoma. The V and J genes are TRBV5-1 and TRBJ1-1, with D unclear. This material consisted of peripheral blood mononuclear cells, taken before any cancer treatment. In DNA form, the CDR3 reads TGCGCCAGCAGCTTGAAGGTAATCTCTGAAGCTTTCTTT. This codes for CASSLKVISEAFF.